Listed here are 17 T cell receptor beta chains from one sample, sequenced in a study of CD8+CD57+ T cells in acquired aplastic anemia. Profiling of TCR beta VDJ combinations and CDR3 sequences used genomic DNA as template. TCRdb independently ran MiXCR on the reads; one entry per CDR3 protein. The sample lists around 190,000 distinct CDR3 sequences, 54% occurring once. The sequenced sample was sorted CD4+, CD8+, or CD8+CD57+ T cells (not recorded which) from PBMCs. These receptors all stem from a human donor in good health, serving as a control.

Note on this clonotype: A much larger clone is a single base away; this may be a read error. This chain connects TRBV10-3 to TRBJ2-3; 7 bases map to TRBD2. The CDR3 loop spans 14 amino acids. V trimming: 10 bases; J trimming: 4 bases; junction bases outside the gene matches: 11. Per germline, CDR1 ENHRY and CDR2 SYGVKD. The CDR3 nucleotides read TGTGCCAACAATGCAGGGAGGGGCCCAGATACGCAGTATTTT. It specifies CANNAGRGPDTQYF.

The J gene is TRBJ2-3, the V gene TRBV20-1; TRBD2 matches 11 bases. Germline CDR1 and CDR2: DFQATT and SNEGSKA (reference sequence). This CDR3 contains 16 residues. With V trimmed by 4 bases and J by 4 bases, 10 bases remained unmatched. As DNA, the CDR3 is TGCAGTGCTAACTCTCTACTAGCGGGGGCCTCAGATACGCAGTATTTT. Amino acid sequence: CSANSLLAGASDTQYF.

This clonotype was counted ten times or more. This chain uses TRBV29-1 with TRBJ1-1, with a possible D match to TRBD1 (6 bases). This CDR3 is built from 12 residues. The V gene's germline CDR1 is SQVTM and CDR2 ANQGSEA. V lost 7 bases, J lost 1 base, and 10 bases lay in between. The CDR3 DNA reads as TGCAGCGCCTTACAGGGGAACACTGAAGCTTTCTTT. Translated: CSALQGNTEAFF.

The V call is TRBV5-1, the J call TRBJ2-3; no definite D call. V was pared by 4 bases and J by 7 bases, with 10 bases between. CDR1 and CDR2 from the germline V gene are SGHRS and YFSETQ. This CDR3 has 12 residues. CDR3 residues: CASSPDKNTQYF. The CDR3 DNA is TGCGCCAGCAGCCCAGACAAAAATACGCAGTATTTT.

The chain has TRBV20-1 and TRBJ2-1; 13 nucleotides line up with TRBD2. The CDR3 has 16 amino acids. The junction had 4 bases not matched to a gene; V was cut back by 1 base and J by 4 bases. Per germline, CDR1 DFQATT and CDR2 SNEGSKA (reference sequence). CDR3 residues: CSARAGTSGVYNEQFF. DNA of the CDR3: TGCAGTGCTAGAGCCGGGACTAGCGGGGTGTACAATGAGCAGTTCTTC.

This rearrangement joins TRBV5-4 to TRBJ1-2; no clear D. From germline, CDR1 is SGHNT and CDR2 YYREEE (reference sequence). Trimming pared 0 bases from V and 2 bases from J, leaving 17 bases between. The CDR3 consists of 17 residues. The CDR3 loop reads CASSLGVIQRGNYGYTF. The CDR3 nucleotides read TGTGCCAGCAGCTTGGGGGTTATACAACGAGGGAACTATGGCTACACCTTC.

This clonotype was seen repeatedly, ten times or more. The CDR3 DNA follows: TGTGCCAGCAGCCCCGGACATAGCGGGAAACTTTACAATGAGCAGTTCTTC. It specifies CASSPGHSGKLYNEQFF. The genes are TRBV7-3 and TRBJ2-1; 8 bases are a match to TRBD2. The CDR3 has 17 residues. The germline V gene encodes CDR1 SGHTA and CDR2 FQGTGA. The V segment lost 5 bases and the J segment 4 bases; nucleotides outside the gene matches: 13.

The CDR3: CASGGGRYGYTF. CDR3 sequence (DNA): TGTGCCTCAGGAGGGGGACGGTATGGCTACACCTTC. The V gene is TRBV10-3, the J gene TRBJ1-2, with a weak D call TRBD1 (6 bases). The CDR3 is 12 residues long. Germline CDR1 and CDR2: ENHRY and SYGVKD. V was trimmed by 11 bases and J by 5 bases, leaving 15 bases between them.

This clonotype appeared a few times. Here the CDR3 reads CASSGQGGNTEAFF. The CDR3 DNA reads as TGTGCCAGCAGCGGACAGGGGGGGAACACTGAAGCTTTCTTT. J is TRBJ1-1 and V is TRBV5-6, with TRBD1 identical over 10 bases. The CDR3 loop spans 14 amino acids. V trimming: 4 bases; J trimming: 1 base; junction bases outside the gene matches: 1. CDR1 SGHDT and CDR2 YYEEEE come from the germline V gene.

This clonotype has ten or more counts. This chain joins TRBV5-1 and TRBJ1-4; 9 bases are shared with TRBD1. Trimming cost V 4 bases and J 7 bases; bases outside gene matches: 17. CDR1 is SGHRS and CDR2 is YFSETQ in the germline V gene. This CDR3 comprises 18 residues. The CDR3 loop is CASSKLGLGQGKGEKLFF. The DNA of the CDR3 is TGCGCCAGCAGCAAATTAGGCCTTGGACAGGGGAAGGGTGAAAAACTGTTTTTT.

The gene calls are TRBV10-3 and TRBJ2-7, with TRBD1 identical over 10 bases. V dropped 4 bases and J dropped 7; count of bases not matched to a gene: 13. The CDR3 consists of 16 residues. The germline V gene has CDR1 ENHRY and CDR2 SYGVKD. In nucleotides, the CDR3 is TGTGCCATCAGTGGACAAACGGACAGGGGGGTTTGGGAGCAGTACTTC. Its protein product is CAISGQTDRGVWEQYF.

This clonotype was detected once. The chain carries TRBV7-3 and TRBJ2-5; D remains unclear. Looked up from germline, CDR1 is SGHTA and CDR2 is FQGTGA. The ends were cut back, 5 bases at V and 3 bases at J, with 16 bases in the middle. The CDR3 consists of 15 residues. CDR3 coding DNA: TGTGCCAGCAGCCCGCCGGGCAGCGTAGAAGAGACCCAGTACTTC. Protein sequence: CASSPPGSVEETQYF.

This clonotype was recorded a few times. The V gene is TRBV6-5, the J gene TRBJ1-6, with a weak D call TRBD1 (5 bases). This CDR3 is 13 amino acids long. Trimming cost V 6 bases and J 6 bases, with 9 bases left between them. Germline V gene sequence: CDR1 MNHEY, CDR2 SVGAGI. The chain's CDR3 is CASRRDFNSPLHF. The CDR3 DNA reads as TGTGCCAGCAGACGGGACTTTAATTCACCCCTCCACTTT.

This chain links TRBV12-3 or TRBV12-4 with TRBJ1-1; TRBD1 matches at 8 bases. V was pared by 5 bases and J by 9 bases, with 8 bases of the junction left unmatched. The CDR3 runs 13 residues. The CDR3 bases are TGTGCCAGCAGTGAAGGACAGGGATTGAAAGCTTTCTTT. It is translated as CASSEGQGLKAFF.

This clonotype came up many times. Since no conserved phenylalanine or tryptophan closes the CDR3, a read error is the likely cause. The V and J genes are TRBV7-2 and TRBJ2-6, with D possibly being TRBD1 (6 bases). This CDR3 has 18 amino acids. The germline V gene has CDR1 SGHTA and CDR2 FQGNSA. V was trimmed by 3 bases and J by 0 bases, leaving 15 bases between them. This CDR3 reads CASSFLGTRTSGANVLTL. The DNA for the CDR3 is TGTGCCAGCAGCTTCCTGGGGACAAGGACCTCTGGGGCCAACGTCCTGACTCTC.

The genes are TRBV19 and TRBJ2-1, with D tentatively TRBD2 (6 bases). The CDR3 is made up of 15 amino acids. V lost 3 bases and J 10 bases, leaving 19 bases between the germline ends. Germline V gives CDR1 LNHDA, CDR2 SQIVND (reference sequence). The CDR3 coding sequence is TGTGCCAGTAGTATGGGTGGTGGAGGGGCCGGCGAGCAGTTCTTC. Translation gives CASSMGGGGAGEQFF.

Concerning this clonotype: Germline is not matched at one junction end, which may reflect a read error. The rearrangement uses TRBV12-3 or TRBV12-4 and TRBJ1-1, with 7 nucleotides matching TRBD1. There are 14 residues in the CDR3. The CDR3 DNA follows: TGTGCCAGCAGTGGATCAGGGGGGCGGACTGGAGCTTTCTTT. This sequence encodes CASSGSGGRTGAFF.